The sample holds a few counts of the clone carrying this T cell receptor beta chain. The sample belongs to a study of beta chain features in type 1 diabetes. Background on the study: On cell yields, gender and age, patients and healthy donors were similar. Across all samples, over 85 million sorted cells were examined.

Trimming took off 3 bases at V and 0 bases at J, with 6 bases between the two ends. The V gene's germline CDR1 is MDHEN and CDR2 SYDVKM. CDR3 length equals 14 residues. cDNA synthesis used the whole RNA isolate, giving expressed TCRB sequences. TCRdb keeps only in-frame clones here, not all; method: immunoSEQ multiplex PCR. Of over 150,000 clones in the sample, around 8% were seen once. The clonotype originates from a man in his late teens or twenties in good health. This rearrangement joins TRBV28 to TRBJ1-5; possibly TRBD1 for D (5 bases). Sequenced: central memory CD4+ T cells from blood. CDR3 in amino acids: CASSFQGSNQPQHF. The CDR3 DNA is TGTGCCAGCAGTTTTCAGGGTAGCAATCAGCCCCAGCATTTT.